A selection of T cell receptor beta chains follows, all from one sample in a study of blood T cell repertoires in COVID-19. Profiling relied on immunoSEQ multiplex PCR, and the TCRdb table lists in-frame clones only, not all of them. The sample lists hundreds of thousands of clones, just over 85% occurring once. Sequenced input: PBMCs or T cells enriched from blood (not recorded which). The receptors stem from a middle-aged man who had recovered from COVID-19. Each CDR3 is given with its conserved first and last residue. The order of the fields is clone size, V gene, J gene, D gene, CDR3 DNA, CDR3 protein. A D gene is named only where the DNA matches it firmly. Size values are once, few and many counts, or a class for expanded clones, and some rows have none.

NA	TRBV7-2	TRBJ1-2	TRBD1	TGTGCCAGCAGCTTAACCCCCACAGGGGGCCATGGCTACACCTTC	CASSLTPTGGHGYTF
NA	TRBV19	TRBJ2-3	TRBD2	TGTGCCAGTAGCGGGACTAGCGGGGGAGGTACGCAGTATTTT	CASSGTSGGGTQYF
NA	TRBV30	TRBJ2-1	TRBD2	TGTGCCTGGAGGCGGGAGGGCCCGGATCAGTTCTTC	CAWRREGPDQFF
NA	TRBV5-1	TRBJ1-1	TRBD1	TGCGCCAGCAGCTTCAGGACAGGGGGCATATCTATGACTGAAGCTTTCTTT	CASSFRTGGISMTEAFF
NA	TRBV7-9	TRBJ2-4	NA	TGTGCCAGCAGCTTCGGGTCTCCGACCAACATTCAGTACTTC	CASSFGSPTNIQYF
NA	TRBV9	TRBJ2-1	NA	TGTGCCAGCAGCTTAACCGGGACATCCTACAATGAGCAGTTCTTC	CASSLTGTSYNEQFF
NA	TRBV18	TRBJ1-6	TRBD1	TGTGCCAGCTCAGTGACAGGGGATAATTCACCCCTCCACTTT	CASSVTGDNSPLHF
NA	TRBV28	TRBJ1-6	TRBD1	TGTGCCAGCAGCCTCACAGGGGGCCACTCACCCCTCCACTTT	CASSLTGGHSPLHF
once	TRBV3-1/TRBV3-2	TRBJ1-2	NA	TGTGCCAGCAGCCAAGGACCGGACTCCTATGGCTACACCTTC	CASSQGPDSYGYTF
NA	TRBV20-1	TRBJ1-1	NA	TGCAGTGCTAGTGGGCAGAAGAACACTGAAGCTTTCTTT	CSASGQKNTEAFF
NA	TRBV24-1	TRBJ2-1	TRBD2	TGTGCCACCAGTGATTTGGCTAGCGGATACAATGAGCAGTTCTTC	CATSDLASGYNEQFF
NA	TRBV5-5	TRBJ1-4	NA	TGTGCCAGCAGCTTGGACCCTACGGGGAATGAAAAACTGTTTTTT	CASSLDPTGNEKLFF
NA	TRBV6-6	TRBJ2-5	NA	TGTGCCAGCAGTTATATAGTATTCCAAGAGACCCAGTACTTC	CASSYIVFQETQYF
NA	TRBV11-2	TRBJ2-3	TRBD2	TGTGCCAGCAGCCCCTGGACTAGCGCCACAGATACGCAGTATTTT	CASSPWTSATDTQYF
NA	TRBV27	TRBJ2-5	NA	TGTGCCAGCAGTCCTATTGTACCTACGGTGATAGCGGTGGAGACCCAGTACTTC	CASSPIVPTVIAVETQYF
NA	TRBV5-3	TRBJ1-1	TRBD1	TGTGCCAATCAAGGACAGGGGGCCACTGAAGCTTTCTTT	CANQGQGATEAFF
NA	TRBV30	TRBJ2-2	TRBD1	TGTGCCTGGAGTTTCCCCGGGACAGGGGGCACCGGGGAGCTGTTTTTT	CAWSFPGTGGTGELFF
NA	TRBV2	TRBJ2-3	NA	TGTGCCAGTACCCCGGGAGATACGCAGTATTTT	CASTPGDTQYF
NA	TRBV7-9	TRBJ1-5	TRBD1	TGTGCCAGCAGCTTAAGAGGGGGCGAGGGTCAGCCCCAGCATTTT	CASSLRGGEGQPQHF
NA	TRBV19	TRBJ1-6	NA	TGTGCCAGTAGTATCGGGCAGGGCAATTCACCCCTCCACTTT	CASSIGQGNSPLHF
NA	TRBV9	TRBJ1-1	TRBD1	TGTGCCAGCAGCGTGCCCGGGACAGGGAACACTGAAGCTTTCTTT	CASSVPGTGNTEAFF
NA	TRBV7-2	TRBJ2-5	TRBD1	TGTGCCAGCAGCTCACGACAGGGCTGGGAGACCCAGTACTTC	CASSSRQGWETQYF
NA	TRBV18	TRBJ2-3	NA	TGTGCCAGTGGGGGGGCCCGCACAGATACGCAGTATTTT	CASGGARTDTQYF
NA	TRBV5-5	TRBJ1-5	TRBD1	TGTGCCAGCAGCCGGACAGGCCCACAAGGACAGCCCCAGCATTTT	CASSRTGPQGQPQHF
NA	TRBV5-1	TRBJ2-7	TRBD1	TGCGCCAGCAGCGGGACAGACTACGAGCAGTACTTC	CASSGTDYEQYF
NA	TRBV3-1/TRBV3-2	TRBJ2-2	TRBD2	TGTGCCAGCAGCCAAGAAATGCGGGGGACCGGGGAGCTGTTTTTT	CASSQEMRGTGELFF
NA	TRBV19	TRBJ1-6	TRBD1	TGTGCCAGCAGGGACAGGGGAAGCTCCTATAATTCACCCCTCCACTTT	CASRDRGSSYNSPLHF